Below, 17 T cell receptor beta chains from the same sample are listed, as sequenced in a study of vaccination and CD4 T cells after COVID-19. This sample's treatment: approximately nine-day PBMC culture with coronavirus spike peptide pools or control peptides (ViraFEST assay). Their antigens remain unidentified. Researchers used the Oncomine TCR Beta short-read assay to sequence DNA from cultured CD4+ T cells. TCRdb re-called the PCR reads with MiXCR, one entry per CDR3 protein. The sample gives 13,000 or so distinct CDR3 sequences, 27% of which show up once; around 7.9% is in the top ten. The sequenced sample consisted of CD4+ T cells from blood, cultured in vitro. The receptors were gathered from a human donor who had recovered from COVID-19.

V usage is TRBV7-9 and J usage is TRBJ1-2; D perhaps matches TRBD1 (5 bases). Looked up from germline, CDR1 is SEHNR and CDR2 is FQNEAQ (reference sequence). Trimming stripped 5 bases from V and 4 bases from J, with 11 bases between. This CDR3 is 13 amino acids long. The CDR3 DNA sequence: TGTGCCAGCAGCCCGGACAAAAGCTATGGCTACACCTTC. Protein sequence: CASSPDKSYGYTF.

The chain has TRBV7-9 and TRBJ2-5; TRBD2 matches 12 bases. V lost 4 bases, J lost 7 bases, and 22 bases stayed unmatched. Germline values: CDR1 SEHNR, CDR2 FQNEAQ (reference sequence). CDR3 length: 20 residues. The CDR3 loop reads CASSSARASGGALAIRTQYF. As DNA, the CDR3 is TGTGCCAGCAGCTCCGCCCGTGCTAGCGGGGGGGCCTTAGCAATCCGGACCCAGTACTTC.

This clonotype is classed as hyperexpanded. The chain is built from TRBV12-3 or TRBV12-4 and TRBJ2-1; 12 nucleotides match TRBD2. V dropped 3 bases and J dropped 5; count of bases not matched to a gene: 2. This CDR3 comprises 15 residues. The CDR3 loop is CASSLTSGGDNEQFF. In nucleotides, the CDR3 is TGTGCCAGCAGTTTGACTAGCGGGGGAGACAATGAGCAGTTCTTC.

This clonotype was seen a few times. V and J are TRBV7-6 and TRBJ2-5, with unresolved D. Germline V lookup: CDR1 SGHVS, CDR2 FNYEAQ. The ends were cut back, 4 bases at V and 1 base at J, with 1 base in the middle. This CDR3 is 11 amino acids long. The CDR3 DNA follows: TGTGCCAGCAGCTCCCAAGAGACCCAGTACTTC. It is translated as CASSSQETQYF.

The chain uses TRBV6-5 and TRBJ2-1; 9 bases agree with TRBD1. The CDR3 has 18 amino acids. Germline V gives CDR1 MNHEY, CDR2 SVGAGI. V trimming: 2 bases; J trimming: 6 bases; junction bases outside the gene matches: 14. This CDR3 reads CASSYQLTGTGFSNEQFF. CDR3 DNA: TGTGCCAGCAGTTACCAACTTACCGGGACAGGGTTTAGCAATGAGCAGTTCTTC.

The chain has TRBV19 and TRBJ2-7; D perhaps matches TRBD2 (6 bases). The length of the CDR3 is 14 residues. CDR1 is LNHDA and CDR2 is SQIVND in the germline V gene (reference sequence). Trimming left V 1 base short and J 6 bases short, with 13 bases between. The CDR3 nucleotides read TGTGCCAGTAGTATAGCGGCCGGGAGTGGCGAGCAGTACTTC. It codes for CASSIAAGSGEQYF.

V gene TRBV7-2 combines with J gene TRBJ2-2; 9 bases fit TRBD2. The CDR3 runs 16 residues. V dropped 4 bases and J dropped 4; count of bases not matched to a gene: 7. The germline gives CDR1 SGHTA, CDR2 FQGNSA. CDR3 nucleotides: TGTGCCAGCAGCTCCGAAAGCGGGGGGCTCACCGGGGAGCTGTTTTTT. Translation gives CASSSESGGLTGELFF.

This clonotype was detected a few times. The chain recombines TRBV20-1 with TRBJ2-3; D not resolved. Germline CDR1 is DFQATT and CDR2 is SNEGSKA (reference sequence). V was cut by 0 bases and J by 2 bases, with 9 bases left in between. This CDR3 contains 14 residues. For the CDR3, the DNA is TGCAGTGCTAGAGATCCTGAGATCACAGATACGCAGTATTTT. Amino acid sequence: CSARDPEITDTQYF.

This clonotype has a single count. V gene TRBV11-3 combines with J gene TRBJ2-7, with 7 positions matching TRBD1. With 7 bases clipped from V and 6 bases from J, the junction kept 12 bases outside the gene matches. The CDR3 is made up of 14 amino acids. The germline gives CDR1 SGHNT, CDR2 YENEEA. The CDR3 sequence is CASTGDSSDFEQYF. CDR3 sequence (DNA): TGTGCCAGCACTGGGGACAGTTCCGATTTCGAGCAGTACTTC.

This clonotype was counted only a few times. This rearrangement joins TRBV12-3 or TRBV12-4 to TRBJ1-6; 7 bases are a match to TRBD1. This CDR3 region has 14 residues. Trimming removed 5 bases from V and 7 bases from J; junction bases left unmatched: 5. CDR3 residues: CASSTTTGNSPLHF. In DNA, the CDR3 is TGTGCCAGCAGTACAACGACAGGGAATTCACCCCTCCACTTT.

DNA for the CDR3: TGCAGTGCGAGCAGGGCGGGGGGGCCCGACACCGGGGAGCTGTTTTTT. Its translation is CSASRAGGPDTGELFF. This chain connects TRBV20-1 to TRBJ2-2, with 9 bases identical to TRBD2. The CDR3 contains 16 residues. Per germline, CDR1 DFQATT and CDR2 SNEGSKA (reference sequence). Trimming at V came to 6 bases and at J to 3 bases, leaving 11 bases not matched to a gene.

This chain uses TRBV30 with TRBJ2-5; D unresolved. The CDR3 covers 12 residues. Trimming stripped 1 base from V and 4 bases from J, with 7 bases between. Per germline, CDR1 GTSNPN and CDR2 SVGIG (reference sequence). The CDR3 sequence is CAWSGPGETQYF. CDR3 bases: TGTGCCTGGAGTGGTCCGGGAGAGACCCAGTACTTC.

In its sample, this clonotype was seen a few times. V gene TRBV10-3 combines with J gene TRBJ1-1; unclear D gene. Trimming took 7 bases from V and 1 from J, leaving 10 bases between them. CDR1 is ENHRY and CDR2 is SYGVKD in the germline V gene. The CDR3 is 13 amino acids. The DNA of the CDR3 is TGTGCCATCAATCGAGCGGAGAACACTGAAGCTTTCTTT. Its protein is CAINRAENTEAFF.

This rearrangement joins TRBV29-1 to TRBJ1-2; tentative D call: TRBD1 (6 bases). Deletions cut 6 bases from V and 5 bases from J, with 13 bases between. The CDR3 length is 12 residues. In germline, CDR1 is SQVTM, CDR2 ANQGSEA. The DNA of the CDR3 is TGCAGCGTGGAGCGACAGGCTTATGGCTACACCTTC. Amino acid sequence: CSVERQAYGYTF. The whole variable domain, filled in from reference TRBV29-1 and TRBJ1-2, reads SAVISQKPSRDICQRGTSLTIQCQVDSQVTMMFWYRQQPGQSLTLIATANQGSEATYESGFVIDKFPISRPNLTFSTLTVSNMSPEDSSIYLCSVERQAYGYTFGSGTRLTVV.

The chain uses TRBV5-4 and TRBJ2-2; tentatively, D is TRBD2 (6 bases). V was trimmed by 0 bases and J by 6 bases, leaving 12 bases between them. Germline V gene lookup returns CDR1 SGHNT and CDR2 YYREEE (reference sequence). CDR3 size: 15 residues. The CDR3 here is CASSLARDFPGELFF. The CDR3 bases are TGTGCCAGCAGCTTGGCCAGGGACTTTCCCGGGGAGCTGTTTTTT.

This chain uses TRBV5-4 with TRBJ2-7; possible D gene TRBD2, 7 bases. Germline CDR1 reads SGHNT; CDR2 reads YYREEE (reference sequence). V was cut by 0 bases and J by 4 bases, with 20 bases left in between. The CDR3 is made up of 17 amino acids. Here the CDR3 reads CASSLEFAGAGGYEQYF. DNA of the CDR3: TGTGCCAGCAGCTTGGAGTTTGCGGGGGCCGGGGGGTACGAGCAGTACTTC.

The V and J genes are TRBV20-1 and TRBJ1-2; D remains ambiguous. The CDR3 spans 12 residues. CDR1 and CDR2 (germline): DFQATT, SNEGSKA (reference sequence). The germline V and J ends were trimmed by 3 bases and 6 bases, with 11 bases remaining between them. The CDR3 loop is CSASSALNGYTF. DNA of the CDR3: TGCAGTGCTAGCTCCGCCCTTAATGGCTACACCTTC.